This is a list of T cell receptor beta chains from one sample in a study of cytomegalovirus exposure and HLA in healthy donors. Using immunoSEQ multiplex PCR, the repertoire was profiled, and TCRdb retains in-frame clones only, with some absent. The sample holds roughly 200,000 clones, 65% to 90% seen once. Material: PBMCs. The receptor set was obtained from a woman aged 50 to 60 in good health and CMV-seronegative. Both conserved end residues are part of each CDR3. A D gene is named only where the DNA matches it firmly. Rows give clone size only sometimes, using once, few, many, or a class for an expanded clone.

J gene | V gene | clone size | D gene | CDR3 DNA | CDR3 protein
TRBJ2-1 | TRBV28 | . | TRBD2 | TGTGCCAGCAGTCCCCAGCGGGAGCCTTACAATGAGCAGTTCTTC | CASSPQREPYNEQFF
TRBJ1-1 | TRBV6-1 | . | . | TGTGCCAGCAGTGAACCGGGTTACGGGAGAACTGAAGCTTTCTTT | CASSEPGYGRTEAFF
TRBJ2-2 | TRBV19 | . | . | TGTGCCAGTAGGGCTAACAGGGTTGGCACCGGGGAGCTGTTTTTT | CASRANRVGTGELFF
TRBJ1-2 | TRBV7-8 | . | . | TGTGCCAGCAGCTTAGGTGGGCCTGCCAGTGGCTACACCTTC | CASSLGGPASGYTF
TRBJ2-7 | TRBV19 | . | TRBD2 | TGTGCCAGTAGTACGGCGGGAGAAGCCTACGAGCAGTACTTC | CASSTAGEAYEQYF
TRBJ2-7 | TRBV11-2 | once | TRBD1 | TGTGCCAGCAGTCATACCAACAGGGGCTGCTACGAGCAGTACTTC | CASSHTNRGCYEQYF
TRBJ2-5 | TRBV5-4 | . | . | TGTGCCAGCAGCTTGTCCGGACAGACACAAGAGACCCAGTACTTC | CASSLSGQTQETQYF
TRBJ2-3 | TRBV5-4 | few | . | TGTGCCAGCAGTTTGGCAGGGGCCGTCGGGATCACAGATACGCAGTATTTT | CASSLAGAVGITDTQYF
TRBJ1-4 | TRBV7-2 | . | TRBD1 | TGTGCCAGCGGTCCGGGACAGGGGTCTGCAACTAATGAAAAACTGTTTTTT | CASGPGQGSATNEKLFF
TRBJ2-1 | TRBV28 | . | . | TGTGCCAGCAGGGCAAGTTCGGGCTCCTACAATGAGCAGTTCTTC | CASRASSGSYNEQFF
TRBJ2-1 | TRBV5-8 | . | . | TGTGCCAGCAGCTCGCGGGGGCAAACCTACAATGAGCAGTTCTTC | CASSSRGQTYNEQFF
TRBJ2-7 | TRBV11-2 | . | TRBD2 | TGTGCCAGCAGCCCTAGCGGAGAGCTCTACGAGCAGTACTTC | CASSPSGELYEQYF
TRBJ2-7 | TRBV11-2 | . | TRBD1 | TGTGCCAGCAGCGTAGAGGGGGCTATTCCCTACGAGCAGTACTTC | CASSVEGAIPYEQYF
TRBJ2-7 | TRBV20-1 | . | . | TGCAGTGGATTGACGCGGCTGGAGCAGTACTTC | CSGLTRLEQYF
TRBJ1-2 | TRBV9 | . | . | TGTGCCAGCAGCGTAGACAGGGACTATGGCTACACCTTC | CASSVDRDYGYTF
TRBJ2-7 | TRBV7-6 | . | TRBD1 | TGTGCCAGCAGCCCCACGATCAGGGGGTTGGGGTACGAGCAGTACTTC | CASSPTIRGLGYEQYF
TRBJ2-3 | TRBV28 | few | TRBD2 | TGTGCCAGCACCCTCGAGGGACTAGCGGGAGTTCTCAACACAGATACGCAGTATTTT | CASTLEGLAGVLNTDTQYF
TRBJ2-1 | TRBV29-1 | . | TRBD2 | TGCAGCGTTGAAGAAACGACTAGCGGGTTCAATGAGCAGTTCTTC | CSVEETTSGFNEQFF
TRBJ2-7 | TRBV2 | . | TRBD2 | TGTGCCAGCACCCTTGTGAGCGGGAGGTCTTCCGAGCAGTACTTC | CASTLVSGRSSEQYF
TRBJ1-5 | TRBV5-1 | . | . | TGCGCCAGGACGAGTCTCCGGGGGGGGGTGGGCAATCAGCCCCAGCATTTT | CARTSLRGGVGNQPQHF
TRBJ1-1 | TRBV18 | . | . | TGTGCCAGCTCACCACTCGGCAGTGGTGCGGGGAACACTGAAGCTTTCTTT | CASSPLGSGAGNTEAFF
TRBJ1-6 | TRBV28 | . | . | TGTGCCAGCGGCGCGGGAGGGAGCTCCTATAATTCACCCCTCCACTTT | CASGAGGSSYNSPLHF
TRBJ1-4 | TRBV7-2 | once | . | TGTGCCAGCAGCTTATTGCGTGGACTAGGGGCTAATGAAAAACTGTTTTTT | CASSLLRGLGANEKLFF
TRBJ1-1 | TRBV10-3 | . | TRBD1 | TGTGCCATCAGTGGCAGGGGGCAGGTGACTGAAGCTTTCTTT | CAISGRGQVTEAFF
TRBJ2-7 | TRBV5-6 | . | TRBD1 | TGTGCCAGCAGCATGACAGGGATCGACGAGCAGTACTTC | CASSMTGIDEQYF
TRBJ1-1 | TRBV5-4 | . | . | TGTGCCAGCAGCTTATATCGGAGGGCGAACACTGAAGCTTTCTTT | CASSLYRRANTEAFF
TRBJ1-2 | TRBV28 | . | . | TGTGCCAGCAGCCTTTCCCTTAACTATGGCTACACCTTC | CASSLSLNYGYTF